This T cell receptor beta chain is drawn from a study of radiotherapy plus CTLA-4 blockade in lung cancer (dated by TCRdb to 2016 to 2019). With respect to the entire study: Objective responses occurred in about 20% of enrolled patients, and less than 35% achieved disease control. The paper as a whole reports these results and caveats: After treatment with radiotherapy and ipilimumab, TCR clones that originated in tumors expanded in peripheral blood. The strongest predictors of response were reported to be early dynamic shifts in blood T cell clones along with a rise in serum interferon-beta following radiation.

The germline V gene sets CDR1 to SGHTA and CDR2 to FQGTGA. From its cysteine to its phenylalanine, the CDR3 spans 17 amino acids. The read is trimmed to its CDR3 DNA, 51 bases read in frame from base 1. Clipping removes 1 base from V and 1 base from J, with 8 as the unmatched junction base count. The study evaluated CTLA-4 blockade (ipilimumab) given together with focal radiation therapy in patients who had chemo-refractory metastatic non-small-cell lung cancer. The receptor library was made with the immunoSEQ multiplex PCR assay. As stored in TCRdb, this immuneACCESS dataset retains in-frame rearrangements with V and J assigned. A fraction of the clones does not appear; measured against another copy, unresolved V genes explain less than half of the discrepancy, and the remainder lacks a known reason. In this sample the table shows 90,000 or so clones, approximately 86% of which occur a single time. Jointly, the top ten make up more than 2% of the sample.

With regard to this clone: Its specific antigen is unknown. Per-base quality was not reported, and no clone a single base away is much larger than it.

Here the chain combines TRBV7-3 and TRBJ2-3, with 7 central nucleotides matching TRBD2. This material consisted of peripheral blood, taken from a patient treated with radiotherapy plus ipilimumab. This TCR was recovered from a human donor with non-small cell lung cancer who had a partial response to radiotherapy plus ipilimumab. CDR3 protein: CASSLNRAGAGTDTQYF. The nucleotide sequence reads as follows: TGTGCCAGCAGCTTAAATAGGGCGGGAGCCGGCACAGATACGCAGTATTTT. Beyond the CDR3, the reference TRBV7-3 and TRBJ2-3 genes provide the residues; the full variable domain reads: GAGVSQTPSNKVTEKGKYVELRCDPISGHTALYWYRQSLGQGPEFLIYFQGTGAADDSGLPNDRFFAVRPEGSVSTLKIQRTERGDSAVYLCASSLNRAGAGTDTQYFGPGTRLTVL.